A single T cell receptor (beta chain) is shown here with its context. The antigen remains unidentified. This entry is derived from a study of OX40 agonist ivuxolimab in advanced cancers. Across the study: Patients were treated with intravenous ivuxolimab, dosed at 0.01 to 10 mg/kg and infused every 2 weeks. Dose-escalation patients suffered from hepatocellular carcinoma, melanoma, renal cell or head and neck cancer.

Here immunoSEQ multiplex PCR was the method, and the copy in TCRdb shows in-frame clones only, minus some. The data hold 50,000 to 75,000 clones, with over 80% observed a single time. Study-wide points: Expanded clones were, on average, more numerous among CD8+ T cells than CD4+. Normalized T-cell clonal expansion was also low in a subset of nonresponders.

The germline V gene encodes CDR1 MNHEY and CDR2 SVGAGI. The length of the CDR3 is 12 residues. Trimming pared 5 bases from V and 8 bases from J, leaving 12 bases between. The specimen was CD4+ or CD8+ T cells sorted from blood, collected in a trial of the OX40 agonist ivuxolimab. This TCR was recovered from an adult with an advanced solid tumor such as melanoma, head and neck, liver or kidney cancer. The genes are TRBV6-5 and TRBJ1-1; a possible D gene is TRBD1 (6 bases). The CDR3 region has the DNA TGTGCCAGCAGTGGACAGAACAGGGAAGCTTTCTTT. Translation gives CASSGQNREAFF.